The T cell receptor (beta chain) described here comes from a study of blood T cells in healthy people across ages. Notes on the study in general: Correlation between TCR beta diversity and naive T cell percentage was strong.

Note on this clonotype: Its antigen is unknown.

Sample donors were healthy Caucasian individuals that came from Russia, aged roughly 6 to 100. Each sample had at least 6 million PBMCs isolated. Sample-barcoded 5' priming and a J-beta primer mix drove a second PCR of 7 to 11 cycles. MiXCR, run by TCRdb on the 5' RACE reads, gives a single entry per CDR3 protein. This sample carries hundreds of thousands of distinct CDR3 sequences, just over 55% of them seen once, and the ten largest clones take under 30%. After removal of 4 bases from V and 5 bases from J, the junction contained 13 bases not matched to a gene. There are 16 residues in the CDR3. The V gene's germline CDR1 is SGHTA and CDR2 FQGNSA.

The receptor was derived from a man aged 35-49 years in good health. The V and J genes are TRBV7-2 and TRBJ2-5, with 7 bases identical to TRBD2. Sequencing input: blood. This chain's CDR3 is CASSSPSAGAGETQYF. The CDR3 coding sequence is TGTGCCAGCAGCTCCCCCAGCGCGGGAGCAGGGGAGACCCAGTACTTC.